This note documents a single T cell receptor beta chain sequence. The data were produced by immunoSEQ multiplex PCR, yet TCRdb's version contains in-frame clones alone and is incomplete. The sample lists approximately 180,000 clones, 94% occurring once. The entry originates in a study of control samples from healthy donors and cancer patients. The germline V and J ends were trimmed by 6 bases and 6 bases, with 8 bases remaining between them. In germline, CDR1 is LNHDA, CDR2 SQIVND (reference sequence). CDR3 length equals 11 residues. The TCR comes from a young woman in good health. The material sequenced was blood. This chain joins TRBV19 and TRBJ1-2; no definite D call. The CDR3 nucleotides are TGTGCCAGTAGCGACCTCGATGGCTACACCTTC. Encoded protein: CASSDLDGYTF.